These T cell receptor beta chains were read from a single sample in a study of T-cell reconstitution after alpha-beta-depleted transplantation in children. TCRdb recomputed calls from the PCR reads with MiXCR, one row per CDR3 protein. The sample consists of about 230,000 distinct CDR3 sequences, roughly 9% of them appearing once. This sample comprised PBMCs from the stem cell graft donor, obtained from the stem cell graft. The receptors here all came from a human donor who donated a stem cell graft to a child with acute lymphoblastic leukemia. Both conserved end residues are part of each CDR3. D genes are given only for firm matches. Some rows mark clone size as missing; the rest say once, few, many or name a class of expanded clone.

TRBJ2-2 TRBD1 few TRBV5-1 CASTDRGLTGELFF TGCGCCAGCACGGACAGGGGGCTCACCGGGGAGCTGTTTTTT
TRBJ2-1 TRBD2 many TRBV24-1 CAASSGTSGFNEQFF TGTGCCGCGAGCTCCGGGACTAGCGGCTTCAATGAGCAGTTCTTC
TRBJ1-6 - many TRBV5-1 CASSISDWSSYNSPLHF TGCGCCAGCAGCATCTCGGACTGGAGCTCCTATAATTCACCCCTCCACTTT
TRBJ2-3 TRBD2 many TRBV27 CASRGTSGGARLTQYF TGTGCCAGCAGAGGGACTAGCGGGGGGGCCCGGCTTACGCAGTATTTT
TRBJ2-2 - many TRBV24-1 CATSEFGWTGELFF TGTGCCACCAGTGAATTCGGTTGGACCGGGGAGCTGTTTTTT
TRBJ2-7 - - TRBV21-1 CASSKSGPQKIYEQYF TGTGCCAGCAGCAAATCGGGACCCCAAAAAATCTACGAGCAGTACTTC
TRBJ2-7 - - TRBV7-2 CASSPHRGLLTYEQYF TGTGCCAGCAGCCCCCACAGGGGACTACTGACCTACGAGCAGTACTTC
TRBJ2-7 - many TRBV10-3 CAIRAGQGGEQYF TGTGCCATCAGGGCGGGTCAAGGCGGCGAGCAGTACTTC
TRBJ2-7 - many TRBV18 CASSPSIGTAQAIYEQYF TGTGCCAGCTCACCAAGTATTGGGACCGCACAAGCTATCTACGAGCAGTACTTC
TRBJ2-3 TRBD1 - TRBV27 CASSFGTGDGSDTQYF TGTGCCAGCAGTTTCGGAACAGGGGATGGTTCAGATACGCAGTATTTT
TRBJ1-5 - few TRBV20-1 CSAGLFWPQHF TGCAGTGCTGGTTTGTTCTGGCCCCAGCATTTT
TRBJ1-1 - - TRBV5-1 CASSLSGFGTEAFF TGCGCCAGCAGCTTGTCCGGGTTCGGGACAGAAGCTTTCTTT
TRBJ1-3 TRBD1 - TRBV5-4 CASSLDQGAGNTIYF TGTGCCAGCAGCTTGGATCAGGGGGCTGGAAACACCATATATTTT
TRBJ1-2 - - TRBV27 CASKSFRYDGYTF TGTGCCAGCAAATCGTTCAGATATGACGGCTACACCTTC
TRBJ2-7 - many TRBV6-1 CASTVAGSSYEQYF TGTGCCAGCACCGTGGCAGGTAGCTCCTACGAGCAGTACTTC
TRBJ2-7 TRBD1 few TRBV20-1 CSASDRVFSYEQYF TGCAGTGCTTCCGACAGGGTATTCTCCTACGAGCAGTACTTC
TRBJ1-1 - many TRBV3-1 CASSHNRNTEAFF TGTGCCAGCAGCCACAACAGAAACACTGAAGCTTTCTTT
TRBJ1-5 - few TRBV7-8 CASSPGGQSYSNQPQHF TGTGCCAGCAGCCCCGGCGGACAGTCCTATAGCAATCAGCCCCAGCATTTT
TRBJ2-5 - - TRBV7-8 CASSPDSGTQETQYF TGTGCCAGCAGCCCAGATTCAGGAACGCAAGAGACCCAGTACTTC
TRBJ1-1 - - TRBV24-1 CATSAWGTEDTEAFF TGTGCCACCAGTGCCTGGGGGACGGAGGACACTGAAGCTTTCTTT
TRBJ1-2 TRBD1 - TRBV20-1 CSAEQGMRYTF TGCAGTGCGGAACAGGGGATGCGCTACACCTTC
TRBJ2-5 - many TRBV14 CASSLQFTETQYF TGTGCCAGCAGCCTCCAATTCACAGAGACCCAGTACTTC
TRBJ2-3 - few TRBV20-1 CSAPAGGTSTDTQYF TGCAGTGCTCCTGCAGGGGGGACAAGCACAGATACGCAGTATTTT
TRBJ2-5 - - TRBV5-1 CVSSLDQETQYF TGCGTCAGCAGCTTGGATCAAGAGACCCAGTACTTC